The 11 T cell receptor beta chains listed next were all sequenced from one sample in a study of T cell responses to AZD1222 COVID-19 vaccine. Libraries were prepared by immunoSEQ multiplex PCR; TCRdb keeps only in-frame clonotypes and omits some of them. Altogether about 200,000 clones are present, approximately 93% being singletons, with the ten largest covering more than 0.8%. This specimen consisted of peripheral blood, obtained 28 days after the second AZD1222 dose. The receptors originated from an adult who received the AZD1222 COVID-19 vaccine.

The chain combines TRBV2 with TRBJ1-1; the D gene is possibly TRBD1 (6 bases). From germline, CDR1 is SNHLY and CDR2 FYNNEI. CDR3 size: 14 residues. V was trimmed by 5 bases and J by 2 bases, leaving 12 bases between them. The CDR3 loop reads CASSIGGLNTEAFF. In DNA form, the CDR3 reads TGTGCCAGCAGTATCGGGGGCCTCAACACTGAAGCTTTCTTT.

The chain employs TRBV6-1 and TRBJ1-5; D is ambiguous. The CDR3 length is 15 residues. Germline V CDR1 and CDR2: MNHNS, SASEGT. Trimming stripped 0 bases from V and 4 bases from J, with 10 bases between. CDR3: CASSEALSRNQPQHF. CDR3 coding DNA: TGTGCCAGCAGTGAAGCGCTTTCACGAAATCAGCCCCAGCATTTT.

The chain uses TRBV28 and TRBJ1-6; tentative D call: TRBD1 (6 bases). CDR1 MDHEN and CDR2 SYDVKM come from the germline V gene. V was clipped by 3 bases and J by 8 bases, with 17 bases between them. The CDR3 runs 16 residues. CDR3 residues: CASSFNRVLLYSPLHF. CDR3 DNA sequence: TGTGCCAGCAGTTTTAACAGGGTGCTTCTTTATTCACCCCTCCACTTT.

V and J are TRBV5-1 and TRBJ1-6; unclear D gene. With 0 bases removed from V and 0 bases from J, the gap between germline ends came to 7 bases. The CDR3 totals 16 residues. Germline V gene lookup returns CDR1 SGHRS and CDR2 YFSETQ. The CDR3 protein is CASSLGGNSYNSPLHF. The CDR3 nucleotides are TGCGCCAGCAGCTTGGGTGGGAACTCCTATAATTCACCCCTCCACTTT.

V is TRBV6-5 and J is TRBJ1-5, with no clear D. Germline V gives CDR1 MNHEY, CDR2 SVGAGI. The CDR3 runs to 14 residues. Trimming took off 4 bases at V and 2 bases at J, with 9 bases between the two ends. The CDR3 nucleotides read TGTGCCAGCAGTTTACACTCCGGCAATCAGCCCCAGCATTTT. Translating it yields CASSLHSGNQPQHF.

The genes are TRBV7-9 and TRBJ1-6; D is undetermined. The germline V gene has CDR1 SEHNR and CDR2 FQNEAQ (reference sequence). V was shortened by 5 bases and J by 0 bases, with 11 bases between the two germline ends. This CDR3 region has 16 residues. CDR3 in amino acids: CASSPQEVSYNSPLHF. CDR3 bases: TGTGCCAGCAGCCCGCAGGAGGTCTCCTATAATTCACCCCTCCACTTT.

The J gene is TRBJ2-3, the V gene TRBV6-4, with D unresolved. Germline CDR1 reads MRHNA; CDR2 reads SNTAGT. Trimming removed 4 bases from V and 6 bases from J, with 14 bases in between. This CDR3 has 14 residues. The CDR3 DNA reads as TGTGCCAGCAGTGTTATCCCCTCTAGTGATACGCAGTATTTT. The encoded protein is CASSVIPSSDTQYF.

In DNA form, the CDR3 reads TGTGCCAGTAACCGTGTGGGGGACACGCAGTATTTT. Translating it yields CASNRVGDTQYF. The chain carries TRBV19 and TRBJ2-3, with D perhaps TRBD1 or TRBD2 (5 bases each). The CDR3 totals 12 residues. With 7 bases removed from V and 9 bases from J, the gap between germline ends came to 14 bases. Germline V gene sequence: CDR1 LNHDA, CDR2 SQIVND (reference sequence).

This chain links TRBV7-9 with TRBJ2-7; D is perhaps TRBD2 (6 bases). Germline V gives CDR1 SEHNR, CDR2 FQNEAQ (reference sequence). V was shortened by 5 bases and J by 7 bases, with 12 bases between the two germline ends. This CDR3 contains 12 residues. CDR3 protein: CASSPEEGEQYF. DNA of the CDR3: TGTGCCAGCAGCCCCGAGGAGGGTGAGCAGTACTTC.

The CDR3 DNA sequence: TGTGCCAGCAGTCTTCCGGGGGCGGCTAGCGGGTACAATGAGCAGTTCTTC. It translates to CASSLPGAASGYNEQFF. V gene TRBV28 combines with J gene TRBJ2-1; 8 positions match TRBD2. Losses at the gene ends were 5 bases for V and 4 bases for J; bases not matched to a gene: 13. This CDR3 has 17 amino acids. Germline CDR1 and CDR2: MDHEN and SYDVKM.

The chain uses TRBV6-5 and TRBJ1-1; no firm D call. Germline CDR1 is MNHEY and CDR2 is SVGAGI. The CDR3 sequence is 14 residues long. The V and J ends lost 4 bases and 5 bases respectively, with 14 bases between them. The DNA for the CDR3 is TGTGCCAGCAGTTCCGACACCCTGGGGACTGAAGCTTTCTTT. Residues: CASSSDTLGTEAFF.